This TCR beta chain was found in a study of blood T cell repertoires in COVID-19. Study-wide background: The United States, Italy and Spain provided the acute and convalescent COVID-19 samples. PBMCs, B-cell-depleted T cells, or T cells were the source of the cDNA or gDNA that made up the material.

In its sample, this clone was seen once. Under the authors' procedure: Amplifying reference gene primers gave estimates of nucleated cell counts. Clones were sequenced by immunoSEQ multiplex PCR, and TCRdb holds only the in-frame ones, with some missing. The DNA gave D and trimming, while V, J and clone size come from that table. The data show about 140,000 clones, around 83% seen once. Sequenced sample: peripheral blood. This receptor was obtained from a human donor in a cohort sampled during active COVID-19.

The CDR3 is CASSSETGGAEQYF. The DNA for the CDR3 is TGTGCCAGCAGTTCGGAGACAGGGGGCGCCGAGCAGTACTTC. The V gene is TRBV6-6, the J gene TRBJ2-7; the match to TRBD1 covers 10 bases. The junction had 6 bases not matched to a gene; V was cut back by 4 bases and J by 6 bases. CDR1 and CDR2 from the germline V gene are MNHNY and SVGAGI (reference sequence). CDR3 length: 14 residues.